Presented here are 8 T cell receptor beta chains from one specimen sequenced in a study of early T cells in non-severe SARS-CoV-2 infection. In TCRdb, the 5' RACE reads were re-called with MiXCR into one record per CDR3 protein. Among 60,000 to 70,000 distinct CDR3 sequences listed, around 6.5% were seen once. The source material was whole blood, sampled at baseline. Source of these receptors: an adult who was a healthcare worker with PCR-confirmed SARS-CoV-2 infection or an uninfected control (not recorded which).

This chain uses TRBV5-1 with TRBJ2-1; 12 bases align to TRBD2. This CDR3 is built from 15 residues. V was pared by 4 bases and J by 5 bases, with 4 bases of the junction left unmatched. The germline CDR1 and CDR2 sequences are SGHRS and YFSETQ. The CDR3 protein is CASSPLAGGDNEQFF. CDR3 DNA: TGCGCCAGCAGCCCCCTAGCGGGAGGGGACAATGAGCAGTTCTTC. The full variable domain, with the rest looked up from reference TRBV5-1 and TRBJ2-1, is KAGVTQTPRYLIKTRGQQVTLSCSPISGHRSVSWYQQTPGQGLQFLFEYFSETQRNKGNFPGRFSGRQFSNSRSEMNVSTLELGDSALYLCASSPLAGGDNEQFFGPGTRLTVL.

This clonotype is medium-sized by share. V gene TRBV20-1 combines with J gene TRBJ2-7; no clear D gene. This CDR3 region has 14 residues. V was clipped by 4 bases and J by 8 bases, with 21 bases between them. Germline V gene sequence: CDR1 DFQATT, CDR2 SNEGSKA (reference sequence). The CDR3 spells CSANDLSELRKQYF. CDR3 in DNA: TGCAGTGCTAACGATTTGTCGGAATTACGGAAGCAGTACTTC.

The table lists this clonotype with a few counts. The V and J genes are TRBV19 and TRBJ1-2; possible D gene TRBD1, 5 bases. Germline V gene lookup returns CDR1 LNHDA and CDR2 SQIVND (reference sequence). There are 16 residues in the CDR3. The germline V and J ends were trimmed by 8 bases and 0 bases, with 19 bases remaining between them. The CDR3 nucleotides read TGTGCCAGTCTTCAGGCCGGGACCCTAGCTAACTATGGCTACACCTTC. Encoded protein: CASLQAGTLANYGYTF.

This clonotype has a handful of counts. This chain joins TRBV5-1 and TRBJ1-4; D is possibly TRBD1 (6 bases). The V end lost 1 base, the J end lost 0 bases, and 7 bases lay between the germline ends. This CDR3 has 15 amino acids. From germline, CDR1 is SGHRS and CDR2 YFSETQ. The CDR3 DNA follows: TGCGCCAGCAGCTTGCCAGGGGCAACTAATGAAAAACTGTTTTTT. Its translation: CASSLPGATNEKLFF.

CDR3 DNA: TGTGCCAGCAGCTTGGTGTCAGGGGGCGCCGGAGGAGGGGAGCTGTTTTTT. This translates into CASSLVSGGAGGGELFF. The chain couples TRBV5-5 to TRBJ2-2; TRBD1 matches at 8 bases. There are 17 residues in the CDR3. Trimming took 0 bases from V and 8 from J; bases not matched to a gene: 12. Germline V gene data show CDR1 as SGHKS and CDR2 as YYEKEE (reference sequence).

Many counts were recorded for this clonotype. The J gene is TRBJ2-2, the V gene TRBV7-9; D gene uncertain. The V end lost 0 bases, the J end lost 2 bases, and 4 bases lay between the germline ends. The CDR3 length is 14 residues. Germline V lookup: CDR1 SEHNR, CDR2 FQNEAQ (reference sequence). The CDR3 reads CASSLAENTGELFF. Written as DNA, the CDR3 is TGTGCCAGCAGCTTAGCGGAAAACACCGGGGAGCTGTTTTTT.

This clonotype was detected a few times. The chain employs TRBV6-2 or TRBV6-3 and TRBJ1-1, with D uncertain. The CDR3 length is 15 residues. The V end lost 5 bases, the J end lost 1 base, and 14 bases lay between the germline ends. Germline-derived CDR1 and CDR2 are MNHEY and SVGEGT. CDR3 residues: CASSPPRLSNTEAFF. The DNA for the CDR3 is TGTGCCAGCAGTCCACCCAGGCTCTCGAACACTGAAGCTTTCTTT.

This clonotype was seen many times. V usage is TRBV6-1 and J usage is TRBJ2-7; D is uncertain. Between the trimmed V and J ends, which lost 6 bases and 2 bases, there was a span of 17 bases. The CDR3 covers 15 residues. Germline loops: CDR1 MNHNS, CDR2 SASEGT. CDR3 bases: TGTGCCAGCAGGCCACAGACCCGGAACGCCTACGAGCAGTACTTC. Its protein is CASRPQTRNAYEQYF.